These 14 T cell receptor beta chains originate from one sample sequenced in a study of STAT5B mutations in CD4+ large granular lymphocyte leukemia. The data were produced by immunoSEQ multiplex PCR, yet TCRdb's version contains in-frame clones alone and is incomplete. The repertoire holds 25,000 to 30,000 clones, with around 78% as singletons. The specimen sequenced was CD4+ T cells from blood buffy coats. All receptors derive from a human donor in good health.

The V call is TRBV18, the J call TRBJ2-2; 7 bases align to TRBD1. V dropped 6 bases and J dropped 4; count of bases not matched to a gene: 8. The CDR3 sequence is 15 residues long. Germline V CDR1 and CDR2: KGHSH, LQKENI. This CDR3 reads CASSRQGEGTGELFF. CDR3 DNA: TGTGCCAGCTCCCGACAGGGAGAGGGCACCGGGGAGCTGTTTTTT.

This clone was recorded only once. The rearrangement links TRBV11-1 to TRBJ1-3; D gene unclear. The V end lost 5 bases, the J end lost 4 bases, and 15 bases lay between the germline ends. CDR3 length: 15 residues. Germline V gene sequence: CDR1 SGHAT, CDR2 FQDESV (reference sequence). The CDR3 region is CASSPYPDGGNTIYF. The DNA for the CDR3 is TGTGCCAGCAGCCCATACCCGGATGGGGGAAACACCATATATTTT.

The chain uses TRBV5-1 and TRBJ2-2, with a possible D match to TRBD2 (5 bases). Deletions cut 4 bases from V and 5 bases from J, with 15 bases between. The CDR3 runs to 15 residues. From germline, CDR1 is SGHRS and CDR2 YFSETQ. The CDR3 DNA is TGCGCCAGCAGCGTGGGTCCCGGGGAAACCGGGGAGCTGTTTTTT. Encoded protein: CASSVGPGETGELFF.

The V and J genes are TRBV2 and TRBJ2-2, with TRBD1 identical over 7 bases. The length of the CDR3 is 16 residues. Germline V CDR1 and CDR2: SNHLY, FYNNEI. Trimming removed 10 bases from V and 0 bases from J; junction bases left unmatched: 11. The CDR3 is CATRTGQNANTGELFF. In nucleotides, the CDR3 is TGTGCCACCCGGACAGGTCAGAACGCGAACACCGGGGAGCTGTTTTTT.

The chain couples TRBV18 to TRBJ1-2; the match to TRBD1 covers 7 bases. This CDR3 comprises 14 residues. V lost 3 bases, J lost 10 bases, and 11 bases stayed unmatched. Germline V CDR1 and CDR2: KGHSH, LQKENI. The CDR3 sequence: CASSPGQDNPTYTF. CDR3 in DNA: TGTGCCAGCTCACCCGGACAGGACAATCCGACCTACACCTTC. Drawing the rest from reference TRBV18 and TRBJ1-2, the complete variable domain is NAGVMQNPRHLVRRRGQEARLRCSPMKGHSHVYWYRQLPEEGLKFMVYLQKENIIDESGMPKERFSAEFPKEGPSILRIQQVVRGDSAAYFCASSPGQDNPTYTFGSGTRLTVV.

This chain uses TRBV28 with TRBJ2-7; perhaps D is TRBD1 or TRBD2 (6 bases each). Looked up from germline, CDR1 is MDHEN and CDR2 is SYDVKM. The CDR3 runs to 13 residues. Trimming removed 2 bases from V and 5 bases from J, with 10 bases in between. The CDR3: CASSLGGLNEQYV. CDR3 DNA sequence: TGTGCCAGCAGTTTAGGGGGGCTCAACGAGCAGTACGTC.

The chain is built from TRBV28 and TRBJ1-2; D not resolved. Germline V gene sequence: CDR1 MDHEN, CDR2 SYDVKM. Trimming took 3 bases from V and 2 from J, leaving 7 bases between them. The CDR3 is 13 amino acids. The CDR3 nucleotides read TGTGCCAGCAGTTTGGGAAGGAACTATGGCTACACCTTC. This gives the protein CASSLGRNYGYTF.

The chain joins TRBV28 to TRBJ1-3; possibly TRBD1 for D (6 bases). The CDR3 is 13 amino acids. From germline, CDR1 is MDHEN and CDR2 SYDVKM. The V end was cut by 11 bases, the J end by 0 bases, with 11 bases between. CDR3 sequence: CAVRGFSGNTIYF. DNA for the CDR3: TGTGCCGTCAGGGGTTTCTCTGGAAACACCATATATTTT.

The J gene is TRBJ1-5, the V gene TRBV2; possibly TRBD1 for D (5 bases). Germline V gene data show CDR1 as SNHLY and CDR2 as FYNNEI. This CDR3 region has 17 residues. V was pared by 1 base and J by 7 bases, with 20 bases between. For the CDR3, the DNA is TGTGCCAGCAGTGAAGAGTGGGACCTGGGGAATTGGCAGCCCCAGCATTTT. It yields the protein CASSEEWDLGNWQPQHF.

The V call is TRBV11-3, the J call TRBJ2-7; 7 bases fit TRBD1. V lost 2 bases, J lost 4 bases, and 8 bases stayed unmatched. Germline CDR1 reads SGHNT; CDR2 reads YENEEA. The CDR3 extends over 15 amino acids. The chain's CDR3 is CASSLRSKDRYEQYV. For the CDR3, the DNA is TGTGCCAGCAGCTTACGGTCGAAGGACAGGTACGAGCAGTACGTC.

The chain combines TRBV18 with TRBJ2-5, with D unclear. CDR1 and CDR2 (germline): KGHSH, LQKENI. Trimming took off 4 bases at V and 1 base at J, with 10 bases between the two ends. This CDR3 is built from 14 residues. The CDR3: CASSLGRLQETQYF. The CDR3 DNA is TGTGCCAGCTCACTAGGTCGTCTCCAAGAGACCCAGTACTTC. Combining the CDR3 with reference TRBV18 and TRBJ2-5 gives the whole variable domain NAGVMQNPRHLVRRRGQEARLRCSPMKGHSHVYWYRQLPEEGLKFMVYLQKENIIDESGMPKERFSAEFPKEGPSILRIQQVVRGDSAAYFCASSLGRLQETQYFGPGTRLLVL.

The chain joins TRBV7-6 to TRBJ2-2; D unclear. Germline V lookup: CDR1 SGHVS, CDR2 FNYEAQ. V lost 7 bases and J 6 bases, leaving 6 bases between the germline ends. The CDR3 totals 11 residues. CDR3 nucleotides: TGTGCCAGCAAATCATCCGGGGAGCTGTTTTTT. It yields the protein CASKSSGELFF.

V gene TRBV19 combines with J gene TRBJ2-7; 9 nucleotides align to TRBD1. Germline assignment: CDR1 LNHDA and CDR2 SQIVND (reference sequence). J gave up 3 bases and V 4 bases, and 4 bases lay outside the gene matches. The CDR3 sequence is 14 residues long. The CDR3 protein is CASSTGQGGYEQYF. The CDR3, as DNA: TGTGCCAGTAGTACGGGACAGGGAGGCTACGAGCAGTACTTC.

The rearrangement links TRBV11-2 to TRBJ2-7, with unresolved D. The CDR3 runs 14 residues. The V and J ends lost 0 bases and 4 bases respectively, with 10 bases between them. The germline gives CDR1 SGHAT, CDR2 FQNNGV. The CDR3 region is CASSLDRTVYEQYF. The DNA of the CDR3 is TGTGCCAGCAGCTTAGATCGCACAGTATACGAGCAGTACTTC.